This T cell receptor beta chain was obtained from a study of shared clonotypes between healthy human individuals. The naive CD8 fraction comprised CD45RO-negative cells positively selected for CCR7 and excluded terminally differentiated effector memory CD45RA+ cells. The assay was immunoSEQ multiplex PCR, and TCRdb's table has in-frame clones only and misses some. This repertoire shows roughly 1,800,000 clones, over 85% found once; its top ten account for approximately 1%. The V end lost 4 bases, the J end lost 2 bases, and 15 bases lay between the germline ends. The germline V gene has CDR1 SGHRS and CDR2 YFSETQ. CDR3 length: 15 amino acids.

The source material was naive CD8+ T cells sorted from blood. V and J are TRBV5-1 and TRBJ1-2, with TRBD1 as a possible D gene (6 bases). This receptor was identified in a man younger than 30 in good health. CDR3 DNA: TGCGCCAGCAGCAAAACAGGGTTAGGGAACTATGGCTACACCTTC. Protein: CASSKTGLGNYGYTF.